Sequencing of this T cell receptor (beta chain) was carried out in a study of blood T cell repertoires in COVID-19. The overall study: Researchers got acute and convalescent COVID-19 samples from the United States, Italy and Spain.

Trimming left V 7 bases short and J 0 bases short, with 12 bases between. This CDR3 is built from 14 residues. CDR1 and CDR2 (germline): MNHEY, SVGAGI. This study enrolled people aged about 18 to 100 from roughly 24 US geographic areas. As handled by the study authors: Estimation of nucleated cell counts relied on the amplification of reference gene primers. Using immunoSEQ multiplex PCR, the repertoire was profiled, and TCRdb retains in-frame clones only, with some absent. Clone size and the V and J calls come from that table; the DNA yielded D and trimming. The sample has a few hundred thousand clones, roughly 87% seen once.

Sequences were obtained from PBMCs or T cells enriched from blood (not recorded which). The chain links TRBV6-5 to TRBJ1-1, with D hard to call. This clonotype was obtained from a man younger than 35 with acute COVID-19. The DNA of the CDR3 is TGTGCCAGCATCCTATCGGGGTTGAACACTGAAGCTTTCTTT. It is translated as CASILSGLNTEAFF.